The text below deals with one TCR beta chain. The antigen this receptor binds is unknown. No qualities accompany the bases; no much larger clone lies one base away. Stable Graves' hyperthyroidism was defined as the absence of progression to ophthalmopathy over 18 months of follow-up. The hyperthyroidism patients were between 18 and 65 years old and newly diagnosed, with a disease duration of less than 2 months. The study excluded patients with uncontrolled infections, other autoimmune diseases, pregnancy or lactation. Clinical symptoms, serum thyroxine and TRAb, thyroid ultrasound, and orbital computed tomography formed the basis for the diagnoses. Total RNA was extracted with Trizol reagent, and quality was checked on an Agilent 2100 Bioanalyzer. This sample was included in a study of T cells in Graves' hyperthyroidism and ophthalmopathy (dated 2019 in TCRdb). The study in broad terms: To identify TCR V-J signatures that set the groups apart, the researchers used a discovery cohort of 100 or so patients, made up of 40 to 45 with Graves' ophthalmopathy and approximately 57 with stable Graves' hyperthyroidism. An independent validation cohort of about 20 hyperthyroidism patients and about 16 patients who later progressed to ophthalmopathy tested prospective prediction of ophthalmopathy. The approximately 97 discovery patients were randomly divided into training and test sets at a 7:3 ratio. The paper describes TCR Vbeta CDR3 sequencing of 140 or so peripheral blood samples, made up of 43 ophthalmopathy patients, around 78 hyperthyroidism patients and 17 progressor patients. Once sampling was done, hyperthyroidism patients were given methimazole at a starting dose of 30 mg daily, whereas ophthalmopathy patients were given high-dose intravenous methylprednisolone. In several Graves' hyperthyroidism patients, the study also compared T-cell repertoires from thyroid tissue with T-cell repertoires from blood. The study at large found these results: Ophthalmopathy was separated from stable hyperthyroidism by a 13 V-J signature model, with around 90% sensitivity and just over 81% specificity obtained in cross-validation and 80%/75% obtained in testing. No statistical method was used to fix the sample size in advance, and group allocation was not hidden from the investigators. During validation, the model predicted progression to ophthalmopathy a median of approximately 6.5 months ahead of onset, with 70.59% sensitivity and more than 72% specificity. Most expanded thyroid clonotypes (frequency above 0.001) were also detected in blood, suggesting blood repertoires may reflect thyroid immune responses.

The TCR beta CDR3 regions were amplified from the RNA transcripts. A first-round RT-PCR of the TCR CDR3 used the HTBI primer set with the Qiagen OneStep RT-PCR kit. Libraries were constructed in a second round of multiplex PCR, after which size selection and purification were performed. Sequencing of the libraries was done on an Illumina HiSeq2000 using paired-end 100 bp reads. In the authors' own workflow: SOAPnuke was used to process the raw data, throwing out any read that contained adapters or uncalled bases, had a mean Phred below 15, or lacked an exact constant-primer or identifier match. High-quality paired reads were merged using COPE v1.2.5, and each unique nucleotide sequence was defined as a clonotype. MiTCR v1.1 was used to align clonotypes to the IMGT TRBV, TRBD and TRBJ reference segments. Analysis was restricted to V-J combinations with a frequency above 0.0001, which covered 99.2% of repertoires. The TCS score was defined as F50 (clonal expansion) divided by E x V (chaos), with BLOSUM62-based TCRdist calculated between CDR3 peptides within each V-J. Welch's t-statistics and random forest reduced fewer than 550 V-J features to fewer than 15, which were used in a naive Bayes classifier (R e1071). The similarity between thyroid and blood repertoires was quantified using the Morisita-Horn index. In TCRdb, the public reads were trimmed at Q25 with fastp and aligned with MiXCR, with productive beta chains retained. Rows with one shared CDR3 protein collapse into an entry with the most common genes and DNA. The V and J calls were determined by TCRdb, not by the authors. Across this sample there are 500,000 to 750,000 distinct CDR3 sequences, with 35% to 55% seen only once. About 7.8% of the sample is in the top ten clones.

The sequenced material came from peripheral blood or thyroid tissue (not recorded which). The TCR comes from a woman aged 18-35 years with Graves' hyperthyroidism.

Here the CDR3 is given as CSLMRGLTIDEQYF. DNA sequence: TGCAGCTTGATGAGGGGGCTAACCATCGACGAGCAGTACTTC. Here the chain combines TRBV29-1 and TRBJ2-7, and 7 bases in between align with TRBD1. From the cysteine through the phenylalanine, the CDR3 covers 14 amino acids. The entry retains the CDR3 DNA only, 42 bases that are in frame from base 1. Based on the germline V gene, the CDR1 and CDR2 sequences are SQVTM and ANQGSEA. From V the trimming removes 8 bases and from J it removes 5 bases, while the gene matches leave 15 bases of the junction unaccounted for.